Following are 7 T cell receptor beta chains from one sample sequenced in a study of shared clonotypes between healthy human individuals. Repertoires were generated with immunoSEQ multiplex PCR, while TCRdb's copy carries only in-frame clones and drops some. The sample includes approximately 2.4 million clones, about 94% of them seen just once. The specimen sequenced was naive CD4+ T cells sorted from blood. Subset described: CD45RA+ positively selected. These receptors originate from a man aged 18 to 29 in good health.

V gene TRBV19 combines with J gene TRBJ2-2; TRBD1 agrees at 8 bases. Germline trimming cut 7 bases from V and 7 bases from J; bases unmatched to any gene: 8. Per the germline V gene, CDR1 is LNHDA and CDR2 is SQIVND (reference sequence). CDR3 length equals 14 residues. The CDR3 spells CASISDRESGELFF. CDR3 in DNA: TGTGCCAGTATTTCGGACAGGGAAAGCGGGGAGCTGTTTTTT.

For this clone: Other nucleotide sequences from this sample produce the same CDR3. The rearrangement links TRBV30 to TRBJ1-5, with 7 bases identical to TRBD1. In germline, CDR1 is GTSNPN, CDR2 SVGIG (reference sequence). The CDR3 spans 14 residues. V shed 1 base and J 0 bases; nucleotides not matched to a gene: 0. CDR3 region: CAWSGDSSNQPQHF. The CDR3 bases are TGTGCCTGGAGTGGGGACAGTAGCAATCAGCCCCAGCATTTT.

CDR3 DNA sequence: TGTGCCTGGAGAAGCGACAGGGCCTATGGCTACACCTTC. It codes for CAWRSDRAYGYTF. V usage is TRBV30 and J usage is TRBJ1-2, with TRBD1 matching over 7 bases. V dropped 3 bases and J dropped 4; count of bases not matched to a gene: 5. The CDR3 has 13 amino acids. Germline CDR1 GTSNPN, CDR2 SVGIG (reference sequence).

This chain links TRBV11-2 with TRBJ1-5; 11 positions match TRBD1. The trim removed 5 bases at V and 0 bases at J, leaving 3 bases unmatched. This CDR3 comprises 16 residues. The germline V gene encodes CDR1 SGHAT and CDR2 FQNNGV. The CDR3 is CASSDGTGGSNQPQHF. Written as DNA, the CDR3 is TGTGCCAGCAGCGACGGGACAGGGGGTAGCAATCAGCCCCAGCATTTT.

The chain combines TRBV11-2 with TRBJ2-2; D possibly uses TRBD1 or TRBD2 (7 bases each). V lost 4 bases, J lost 7 bases, and 13 bases lay in between. This CDR3 has 14 residues. The germline gives CDR1 SGHAT, CDR2 FQNNGV. The CDR3 DNA follows: TGTGCCAGCAGCTCAGGGGGAGGGAACGGGGAGCTGTTTTTT. Translation: CASSSGGGNGELFF.

This sequence joins TRBV27 and TRBJ1-1; D is ambiguous. CDR3 length: 11 residues. Germline V lookup: CDR1 MNHEY, CDR2 SMNVEV (reference sequence). Trimming shortened V by 7 bases and J by 11 bases, and 14 bases separated the two germline ends. The CDR3 loop is CASTSQAGAFF. As DNA, the CDR3 is TGTGCCAGCACCTCTCAGGCGGGCGCTTTCTTT.

The chain is built from TRBV5-1 and TRBJ2-7, with TRBD2 identical over 13 bases. The CDR3 has 15 amino acids. The germline V gene has CDR1 SGHRS and CDR2 YFSETQ. J was trimmed by 7 bases and V by 4 bases; bases with no gene match: 8. Written as DNA, the CDR3 is TGCGCCAGCAGCCGACTAGCGGGAGGCCCCTTTGAGCAGTACTTC. This sequence encodes CASSRLAGGPFEQYF.